Included here is one T cell receptor (beta chain) sequence, with context. The source of the sample is a study of T cells expressing NK-cell markers. TCRdb re-called the 5' RACE reads; one entry per CDR3 protein, DNA not given. With some 390,000 distinct CDR3 sequences in the sample, the ten largest clones hold approximately 12%. Per germline, CDR1 SEHNR and CDR2 FQNEAQ (reference sequence). The CDR3 runs to 16 residues. The sample comprised blood T cells: a sorted CD56 or NKG2C T cell subset, CD4+ or CD8+ T cells, or bulk PBMC T cells (not recorded which). This clonotype was sampled from a woman in her forties or fifties in good health. The genes are TRBV7-9 and TRBJ2-2; there is no DNA to check the TCRdb D call of TRBD2. The chain's CDR3 is CASSSLAGAYTGELFF.